Listed here are 23 T cell receptor beta chains from one sample, sequenced in a study of cytomegalovirus exposure and HLA in healthy donors. PCR primers comprised 60 Vbeta and 13 Jbeta primers. The assay was immunoSEQ multiplex PCR, and TCRdb's table has in-frame clones only and misses some. The repertoire holds 95,000 to 150,000 clones, with 76% as singletons. Sequencing input: PBMCs. These receptors were obtained from a man between 45 and 60 years old in good health and CMV-seronegative.

This clone showed up just once. V usage is TRBV5-1 and J usage is TRBJ1-6, with D possibly being TRBD1 (6 bases). The ends were cut back, 4 bases at V and 7 bases at J, with 18 bases in the middle. The CDR3 loop spans 16 amino acids. CDR1 is SGHRS, CDR2 YFSETQ, per germline. The CDR3 protein is CASSAGAPAPNSPLHF. CDR3 in DNA: TGCGCCAGCAGCGCGGGGGCTCCCGCCCCAAATTCACCCCTCCACTTT.

This clone has more than one count but fewer than ten. The gene calls are TRBV9 and TRBJ1-6; 10 bases are a match to TRBD1. The CDR3 loop spans 19 amino acids. J gave up 0 bases and V 0 bases, and 6 bases lay outside the gene matches. Germline V gene data show CDR1 as SGDLS and CDR2 as YYNGEE. The CDR3 nucleotides are TGTGCCAGCAGCGTAGATGGGACAGGGGTCTACTCCTATAATTCACCCCTCCACTTT. Translation gives CASSVDGTGVYSYNSPLHF.

A word on this clone: This specimen includes other DNA sequences encoding the same CDR3. This chain connects TRBV5-1 to TRBJ1-3; weak D call: TRBD1 (5 bases). Trimming cost V 4 bases and J 0 bases, with 8 bases left between them. The CDR3 spans 14 residues. Germline V gene lookup returns CDR1 SGHRS and CDR2 YFSETQ. The chain's CDR3 is CASSDRSSGNTIYF. The DNA for the CDR3 is TGCGCCAGCAGCGACAGAAGCTCTGGAAACACCATATATTTT. Drawing the rest from reference TRBV5-1 and TRBJ1-3, the complete variable domain is KAGVTQTPRYLIKTRGQQVTLSCSPISGHRSVSWYQQTPGQGLQFLFEYFSETQRNKGNFPGRFSGRQFSNSRSEMNVSTLELGDSALYLCASSDRSSGNTIYFGEGSWLTVV.

The chain employs TRBV6-5 and TRBJ2-7; no clear D gene. CDR1 and CDR2 (germline): MNHEY, SVGAGI. V was shortened by 3 bases and J by 1 base, with 16 bases between the two germline ends. The CDR3 has 16 amino acids. The CDR3 here is CASSYMQRLMSYEQYV. The DNA for the CDR3 is TGTGCCAGCAGTTATATGCAGCGCCTGATGTCCTACGAGCAGTACGTC.

This chain uses TRBV5-1 with TRBJ1-4, with a possible D match to TRBD1 (5 bases). There are 14 residues in the CDR3. The germline gives CDR1 SGHRS, CDR2 YFSETQ. With 0 bases removed from V and 4 bases from J, the gap between germline ends came to 7 bases. CDR3 amino acids: CASSLAQGNEKLFF. The CDR3 DNA reads TGCGCCAGCAGCTTGGCCCAGGGTAATGAAAAACTGTTTTTT.

This clone appeared once. V gene TRBV10-1 combines with J gene TRBJ1-1; the D gene is possibly TRBD1 (6 bases). This CDR3 spans 16 amino acids. Trimming shortened V by 3 bases and J by 1 base, and 15 bases separated the two germline ends. Germline V gene sequence: CDR1 WNHNN, CDR2 SYGVQD (reference sequence). CDR3 nucleotide sequence: TGCGCCAGCAGTGATTTTATTCAGGGGACGAACACTGAAGCTTTCTTT. Translation: CASSDFIQGTNTEAFF.

This clone was detected only a few times. The J gene is TRBJ2-7, the V gene TRBV4-1, with TRBD2 matching 10 bases. The CDR3 consists of 16 residues. J gave up 4 bases and V 4 bases, and 10 bases lay outside the gene matches. Germline values: CDR1 MGHRA, CDR2 YSYEKL. CDR3 amino acids: CASSPRSTSGSYEQYF. The CDR3 DNA reads TGCGCCAGCAGCCCGCGATCGACTAGCGGGTCTTACGAGCAGTACTTC.

The CDR3 loop reads CASSSAGPNTEAFF. The CDR3 region has the DNA TGTGCCAGCAGTTCGGCAGGGCCGAACACTGAAGCTTTCTTT. The rearrangement links TRBV6-5 to TRBJ1-1; tentative D call: TRBD1 (5 bases). Per the germline V gene, CDR1 is MNHEY and CDR2 is SVGAGI. The CDR3 is made up of 14 amino acids. V lost 4 bases and J lost 1, with 10 bases in between.

This clone turned up a few times. The chain combines TRBV2 with TRBJ1-5; 8 bases align to TRBD1. The CDR3 has 16 residues. V shed 4 bases, J shed 2 bases, and the junction held 7 bases outside the gene matches. In germline, CDR1 is SNHLY, CDR2 FYNNEI. The CDR3 sequence is CASSGFSGGGNQPQHF. CDR3 DNA sequence: TGTGCCAGCAGTGGGTTTTCAGGGGGCGGCAATCAGCCCCAGCATTTT.

CDR3 sequence: CASSHRVLYEQYF. The CDR3 nucleotides are TGTGCCAGCAGTCACAGGGTTCTCTACGAGCAGTACTTC. The rearrangement uses TRBV2 and TRBJ2-7, with a weak D call TRBD1 (6 bases). The CDR3 spans 13 residues. Germline V gene lookup returns CDR1 SNHLY and CDR2 FYNNEI. The V gene lost 5 bases and the J gene lost 3 bases, with 11 bases spanning the gap.

The chain combines TRBV4-3 with TRBJ2-2, with 10 bases aligning to TRBD2. This CDR3 is 17 amino acids long. After removal of 4 bases from V and 7 bases from J, the junction contained 12 bases not matched to a gene. The V gene's germline CDR1 is LGHNA and CDR2 YSLEER. CDR3 sequence: CASSPQGSGGADGELFF. The CDR3 DNA reads as TGCGCCAGCAGCCCCCAGGGGAGCGGGGGGGCGGACGGGGAGCTGTTTTTT.

This clone has just a few counts. The chain couples TRBV2 to TRBJ1-1; TRBD1 might be the D (6 bases). CDR1 and CDR2 (germline): SNHLY, FYNNEI. This CDR3 spans 20 amino acids. V shed 5 bases and J shed 1 base, with 29 bases lying between them. The CDR3 is CASSKGESEGTLIPNTEAFF. The CDR3 coding sequence is TGTGCCAGCAGTAAGGGGGAAAGTGAGGGGACACTTATACCGAACACTGAAGCTTTCTTT.

This clone has a handful of counts. The V gene is TRBV2, the J gene TRBJ1-1, with a weak D call TRBD1 (6 bases). Germline CDR1 reads SNHLY; CDR2 reads FYNNEI. This CDR3 region has 14 residues. V gave up 0 bases and J gave up 7 bases, with 12 bases separating them. The chain's CDR3 is CASSEADGGSEAFF. CDR3 nucleotide sequence: TGTGCCAGCAGTGAAGCCGATGGGGGCAGTGAAGCTTTCTTT. Full variable domain (rest looked up from reference TRBV2 and TRBJ1-1): EPEVTQTPSHQVTQMGQEVILRCVPISNHLYFYWYRQILGQKVEFLVSFYNNEISEKSEIFDDQFSVERPDGSNFTLKIRSTKLEDSAMYFCASSEADGGSEAFFGQGTRLTVV.

This chain connects TRBV15 to TRBJ2-3, with 7 bases identical to TRBD2. Germline values: CDR1 LNHNV, CDR2 YYDKDF (reference sequence). This CDR3 has 16 residues. V dropped 0 bases and J dropped 0; count of bases not matched to a gene: 3. CDR3 protein: CATSREAGPSTDTQYF. CDR3 in DNA: TGTGCCACCAGCAGAGAAGCGGGGCCTAGCACAGATACGCAGTATTTT.

The gene calls are TRBV19 and TRBJ2-5; 7 bases match TRBD1. This CDR3 has 15 residues. Trimming took 2 bases from V and 0 from J; bases not matched to a gene: 3. Germline V gene sequence: CDR1 LNHDA, CDR2 SQIVND (reference sequence). The CDR3 loop reads CASSIRGRDQETQYF. DNA of the CDR3: TGTGCCAGTAGTATAAGGGGGCGGGACCAAGAGACCCAGTACTTC.

The chain has TRBV7-9 and TRBJ1-2, with 8 bases aligning to TRBD1. The germline CDR1 and CDR2 sequences are SEHNR and FQNEAQ (reference sequence). V trimming: 2 bases; J trimming: 6 bases; junction bases outside the gene matches: 5. The CDR3 is 14 amino acids. The CDR3 protein is CASSLPGQDDGYTF. In DNA form, the CDR3 reads TGTGCCAGCAGCTTACCGGGACAGGACGATGGCTACACCTTC.

The chain employs TRBV5-8 and TRBJ2-7; the match to TRBD1 covers 7 bases. Germline V gives CDR1 SGHTS, CDR2 YDEGEE. The CDR3 loop spans 16 amino acids. The ends lost 4 bases at V and 3 bases at J; junction bases unmatched: 13. The CDR3 loop reads CASSTLTGAPFYEQYF. CDR3 bases: TGTGCCAGCAGCACCTTAACAGGGGCTCCTTTCTACGAGCAGTACTTC. Full variable domain (outside the CDR3, taken from reference TRBV5-8 and TRBJ2-7): EAGVTQSPTHLIKTRGQQATLRCSPISGHTSVYWYQQALGLGLQFLLWYDEGEERNRGNFPPRFSGRQFPNYSSELNVNALELEDSALYLCASSTLTGAPFYEQYFGPGTRLTVT.

The chain combines TRBV30 with TRBJ1-4; D is uncertain. Germline V gene sequence: CDR1 GTSNPN, CDR2 SVGIG (reference sequence). The CDR3 totals 14 residues. Trimming cost V 2 bases and J 8 bases, with 15 bases left between them. This CDR3 reads CAWSPPGLGEKLFF. CDR3 sequence (DNA): TGTGCCTGGAGTCCCCCAGGTTTAGGCGAAAAACTGTTTTTT.

The V and J genes are TRBV30 and TRBJ1-2, with D unresolved. CDR3 length: 13 amino acids. Germline values: CDR1 GTSNPN, CDR2 SVGIG (reference sequence). Deletions cut 2 bases from V and 8 bases from J, with 15 bases between. CDR3 nucleotide sequence: TGTGCCTGGAGTACCGACTCGGCTGGGGGCTACACCTTC. This encodes CAWSTDSAGGYTF.

V gene TRBV14 combines with J gene TRBJ2-1; 13 bases align to TRBD2. The CDR3 is 15 amino acids. In germline, CDR1 is SGHDN, CDR2 FVKESK. Trimming removed 4 bases from V and 5 bases from J; junction bases left unmatched: 2. The CDR3 spells CASSRGLAGDNEQFF. DNA of the CDR3: TGTGCCAGCAGCCGAGGACTAGCGGGGGACAATGAGCAGTTCTTC. Looking up the rest from reference TRBV14 and TRBJ2-1 gives the full variable domain: EAGVTQFPSHSVIEKGQTVTLRCDPISGHDNLYWYRRVMGKEIKFLLHFVKESKQDESGMPNNRFLAERTGGTYSTLKVQPAELEDSGVYFCASSRGLAGDNEQFFGPGTRLTVL.

J is TRBJ1-2 and V is TRBV9, with TRBD1 identical over 7 bases. Germline-derived CDR1 and CDR2 are SGDLS and YYNGEE. V lost 4 bases to trimming and J lost 0 bases; unmatched junction nucleotides: 6. This CDR3 is built from 15 residues. The CDR3 nucleotides read TGTGCCAGCAGCCCTCCAGGGGGTTCTAACTATGGCTACACCTTC. It codes for CASSPPGGSNYGYTF.

This clone has a handful of counts. V usage is TRBV5-1 and J usage is TRBJ2-3; 8 nucleotides align to TRBD1. The junction had 9 bases not matched to a gene; V was cut back by 4 bases and J by 5 bases. This CDR3 has 15 amino acids. Germline loops: CDR1 SGHRS, CDR2 YFSETQ. The CDR3 region has the DNA TGCGCCAGCAGCGTAAGGACAGGGACGGAAGATACGCAGTATTTT. It codes for CASSVRTGTEDTQYF. Supplemented by reference TRBV5-1 and TRBJ2-3, the full variable domain reads KAGVTQTPRYLIKTRGQQVTLSCSPISGHRSVSWYQQTPGQGLQFLFEYFSETQRNKGNFPGRFSGRQFSNSRSEMNVSTLELGDSALYLCASSVRTGTEDTQYFGPGTRLTVL.

The chain joins TRBV28 to TRBJ1-4; TRBD1 agrees at 9 bases. The CDR3 is 16 residues long. The junction had 5 bases not matched to a gene; V was cut back by 6 bases and J by 0 bases. Germline V gene data show CDR1 as MDHEN and CDR2 as SYDVKM. The CDR3 loop is CASSGDRAATNEKLFF. In DNA form, the CDR3 reads TGTGCCAGCAGCGGGGACAGGGCAGCAACTAATGAAAAACTGTTTTTT.